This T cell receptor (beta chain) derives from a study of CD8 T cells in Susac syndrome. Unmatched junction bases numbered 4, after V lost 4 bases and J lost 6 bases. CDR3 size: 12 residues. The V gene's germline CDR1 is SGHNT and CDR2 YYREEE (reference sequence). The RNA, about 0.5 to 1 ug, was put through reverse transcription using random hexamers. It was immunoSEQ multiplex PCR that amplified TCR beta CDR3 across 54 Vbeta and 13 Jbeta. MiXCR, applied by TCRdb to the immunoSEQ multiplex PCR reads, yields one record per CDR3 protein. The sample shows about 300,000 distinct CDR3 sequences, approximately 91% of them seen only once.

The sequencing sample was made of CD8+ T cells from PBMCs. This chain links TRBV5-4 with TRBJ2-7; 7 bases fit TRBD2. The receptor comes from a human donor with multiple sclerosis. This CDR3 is CASSPGLSEQYF. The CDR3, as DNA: TGTGCCAGCAGCCCGGGACTATCCGAGCAGTACTTC.